The 7 T cell receptor beta chains below all came from one sample that was sequenced in a study of vaccination and CD4 T cells after COVID-19. With the Oncomine TCR Beta short-read assay, DNA from cultured CD4+ T cells was sequenced. MiXCR, run by TCRdb on the PCR reads, gives a single entry per CDR3 protein. The repertoire includes approximately 22,000 distinct CDR3 sequences, around 33% of them detected once, and 2.5% to 3% sits in the top ten. These receptors' antigens are unknown. Time point denoted: late sampling 161 to 241 days after vaccination in a few convalescent patients. Treatment meaning: approximately 9-day PBMC culture with coronavirus spike peptide pools or control peptides (ViraFEST assay). The material sequenced was CD4+ T cells from blood, cultured in vitro, taken about 7 months after SARS-CoV-2 vaccination. All receptors come from a human donor who had recovered from COVID-19.

The chain uses TRBV4-1 and TRBJ2-5; weak D call: TRBD1 (5 bases). This CDR3 spans 16 amino acids. V lost 1 base, J lost 5 bases, and 17 bases lay in between. Germline loops: CDR1 MGHRA, CDR2 YSYEKL. DNA of the CDR3: TGCGCCAGCAGCCAAGTCGGCTTGGGGCTAGGGGAGACCCAGTACTTC. Translating gives CASSQVGLGLGETQYF.

The V and J genes are TRBV7-6 and TRBJ2-2; D is perhaps TRBD2 (6 bases). Looked up from germline, CDR1 is SGHVS and CDR2 is FNYEAQ. The V gene lost 1 base and the J gene lost 5 bases, with 8 bases spanning the gap. The CDR3 runs to 14 residues. CDR3 loop: CASSLVEGTGELFF. The CDR3, as DNA: TGTGCCAGCAGCTTAGTGGAGGGGACCGGGGAGCTGTTTTTT.

V is TRBV27 and J is TRBJ1-3, with D unresolved. Trimming left V 2 bases short and J 1 base short, with 6 bases between. The germline CDR1 and CDR2 sequences are MNHEY and SMNVEV (reference sequence). The CDR3 has 14 residues. The chain's CDR3 is CASSLSGSGNTIYF. The CDR3 nucleotides are TGTGCCAGCAGTTTAAGTGGATCTGGAAACACCATATATTTT.

This clonotype was picked up a small number of times. The chain links TRBV7-2 to TRBJ2-5, with D possibly matching TRBD1 (5 bases). The V end lost 2 bases, the J end lost 6 bases, and 13 bases lay between the germline ends. This CDR3 is 14 amino acids long. Germline CDR1 is SGHTA and CDR2 is FQGNSA. In nucleotides, the CDR3 is TGTGCCAGCAGCTTATATAACAGGCAAAAGACCCAGTACTTC. Protein sequence: CASSLYNRQKTQYF.

The chain carries TRBV19 and TRBJ2-1; D uncertain. V was pared by 6 bases and J by 3 bases, with 9 bases between. This CDR3 has 13 residues. The germline V gene has CDR1 LNHDA and CDR2 SQIVND (reference sequence). In nucleotides, the CDR3 is TGTGCCAGTAGCCCGGGTAACTACAATGAGCAGTTCTTC. Protein: CASSPGNYNEQFF. The complete variable domain, with remaining parts taken from reference TRBV19 and TRBJ2-1, reads DGGITQSPKYLFRKEGQNVTLSCEQNLNHDAMYWYRQDPGQGLRLIYYSQIVNDFQKGDIAEGYSVSREKKESFPLTVTSAQKNPTAFYLCASSPGNYNEQFFGPGTRLTVL.

This clonotype appeared a few times. V gene TRBV7-8 combines with J gene TRBJ1-5, with D possibly TRBD1 on 6 matching bases. CDR3 length: 15 residues. Between the trimmed V and J ends, which lost 5 bases and 0 bases, there was a span of 11 bases. CDR1 SGHVS and CDR2 FQNEAQ come from the germline V gene. The CDR3 protein is CASSEGQYSNQPQHF. The CDR3 coding sequence is TGTGCCAGCAGCGAAGGACAGTATAGCAATCAGCCCCAGCATTTT. Supplemented by reference TRBV7-8 and TRBJ1-5, the full variable domain reads GAGVSQSPRYKVAKRGQDVALRCDPISGHVSLFWYQQALGQGPEFLTYFQNEAQLDKSGLPSDRFFAERPEGSVSTLKIQRTQQEDSAVYLCASSEGQYSNQPQHFGDGTRLSIL.

The chain couples TRBV7-9 to TRBJ1-2, with 7 bases aligning to TRBD1. Germline lookup yields CDR1 SEHNR and CDR2 FQNEAQ (reference sequence). After removal of 1 base from V and 1 base from J, the junction contained 3 bases not matched to a gene. There are 15 residues in the CDR3. The CDR3 DNA sequence: TGTGCCAGCAGCTTAGGACAGGGAGATAACTATGGCTACACCTTC. It specifies CASSLGQGDNYGYTF.